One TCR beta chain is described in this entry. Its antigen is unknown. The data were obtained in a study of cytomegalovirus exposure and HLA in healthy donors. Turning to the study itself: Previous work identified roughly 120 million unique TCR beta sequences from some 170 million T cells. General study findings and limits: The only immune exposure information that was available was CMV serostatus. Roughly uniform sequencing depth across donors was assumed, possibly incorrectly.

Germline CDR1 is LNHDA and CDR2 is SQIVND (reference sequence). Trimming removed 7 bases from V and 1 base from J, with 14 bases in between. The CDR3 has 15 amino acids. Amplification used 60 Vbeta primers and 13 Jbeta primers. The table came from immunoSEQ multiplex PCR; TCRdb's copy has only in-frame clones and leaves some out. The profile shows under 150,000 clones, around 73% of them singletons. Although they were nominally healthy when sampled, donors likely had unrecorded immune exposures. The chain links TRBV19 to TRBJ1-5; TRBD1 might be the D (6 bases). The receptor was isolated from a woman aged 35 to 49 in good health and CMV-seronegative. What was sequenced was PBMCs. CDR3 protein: CASTPGHPSNQPQHF. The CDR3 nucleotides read TGTGCCAGTACTCCGGGACACCCCAGCAATCAGCCCCAGCATTTT.